Here is one TCR beta chain with its context. Trimming removed 6 bases from V and 4 bases from J; junction bases left unmatched: 4. From germline, CDR1 is MNHEY and CDR2 SVGAGI. The CDR3 is made up of 13 amino acids. This sample is part of a study of blood T cell repertoires in COVID-19. Overall study: Researchers got acute and convalescent COVID-19 samples from the United States, Italy and Spain. PBMCs, B-cell-depleted T cells, or T cells were the source of the cDNA or gDNA that made up the material.

Authors' analysis steps: Quantification of nucleated cells was approximated via reference gene primer amplification. Using immunoSEQ multiplex PCR, the repertoire was profiled, and TCRdb retains in-frame clones only, with some absent. V and J calls and clone size are copied from that table; D and trimming were computed from the DNA. The table has some 200,000 clones, about three quarters seen once. V is TRBV6-5 and J is TRBJ2-7, with TRBD1 identical over 9 bases. The receptor's source is a woman between 50 and 59 years old with active or convalescent COVID-19. The sequenced sample consisted of peripheral blood. The CDR3 sequence: CASRGQGVYEQYF. CDR3 DNA: TGTGCCAGCAGGGGACAGGGTGTGTACGAGCAGTACTTC.